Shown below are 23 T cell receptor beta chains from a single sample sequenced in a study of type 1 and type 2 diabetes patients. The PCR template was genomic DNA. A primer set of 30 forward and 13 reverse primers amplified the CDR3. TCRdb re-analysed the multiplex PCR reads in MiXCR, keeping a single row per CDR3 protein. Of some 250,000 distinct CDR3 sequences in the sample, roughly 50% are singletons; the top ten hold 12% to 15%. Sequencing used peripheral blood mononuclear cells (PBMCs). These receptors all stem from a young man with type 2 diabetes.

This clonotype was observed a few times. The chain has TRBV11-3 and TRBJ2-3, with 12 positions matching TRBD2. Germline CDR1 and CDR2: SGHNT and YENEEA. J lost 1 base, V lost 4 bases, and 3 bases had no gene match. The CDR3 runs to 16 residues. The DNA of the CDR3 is TGTGCCAGCAGCTCCGGACTAGCGGGACGCACAGATACGCAGTATTTT. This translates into CASSSGLAGRTDTQYF.

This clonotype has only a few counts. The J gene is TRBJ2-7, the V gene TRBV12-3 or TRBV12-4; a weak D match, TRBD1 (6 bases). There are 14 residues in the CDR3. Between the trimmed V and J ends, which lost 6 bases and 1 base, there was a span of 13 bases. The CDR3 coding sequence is TGTGCCAGCAGCCATACGGGACATTCCTACGAGCAGTACTTC. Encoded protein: CASSHTGHSYEQYF.

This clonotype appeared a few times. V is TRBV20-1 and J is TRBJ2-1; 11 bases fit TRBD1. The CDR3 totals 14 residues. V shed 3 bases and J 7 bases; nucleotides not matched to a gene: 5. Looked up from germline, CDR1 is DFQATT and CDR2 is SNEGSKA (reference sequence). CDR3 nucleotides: TGCAGTGCTAGGGACAGGGGGCGTTGGAATGAGCAGTTCTTC. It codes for CSARDRGRWNEQFF.

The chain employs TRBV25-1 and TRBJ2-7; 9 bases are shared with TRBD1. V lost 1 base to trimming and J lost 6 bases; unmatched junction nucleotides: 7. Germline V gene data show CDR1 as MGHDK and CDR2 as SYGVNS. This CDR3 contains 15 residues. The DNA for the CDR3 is TGTGCCAGCAGTGAATCCGGGACAGGGAGGCTCGAGCAGTACTTC. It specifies CASSESGTGRLEQYF.

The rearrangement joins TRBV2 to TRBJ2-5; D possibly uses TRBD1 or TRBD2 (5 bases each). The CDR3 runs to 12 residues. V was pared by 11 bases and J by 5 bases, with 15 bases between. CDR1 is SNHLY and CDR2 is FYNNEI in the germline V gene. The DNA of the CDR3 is TGTGCCGGGGGAGTAGAGTGGGAGACCCAGTACTTC. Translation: CAGGVEWETQYF. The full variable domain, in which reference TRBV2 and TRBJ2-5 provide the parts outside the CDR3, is EPEVTQTPSHQVTQMGQEVILRCVPISNHLYFYWYRQILGQKVEFLVSFYNNEISEKSEIFDDQFSVERPDGSNFTLKIRSTKLEDSAMYFCAGGVEWETQYFGPGTRLLVL.

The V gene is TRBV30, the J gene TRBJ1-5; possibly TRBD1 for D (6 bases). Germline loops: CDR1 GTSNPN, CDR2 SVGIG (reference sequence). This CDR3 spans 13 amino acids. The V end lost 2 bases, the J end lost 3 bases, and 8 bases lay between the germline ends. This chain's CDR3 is CAWSNRDNQPQHF. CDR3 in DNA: TGTGCCTGGAGTAACAGGGACAATCAGCCCCAGCATTTT.

The CDR3 nucleotides read TGCGCCAGCAGCCAAGGGGTAGCGGGCACCCAAGGCTCCGAGCAGTACTTC. This encodes CASSQGVAGTQGSEQYF. This chain joins TRBV4-3 and TRBJ2-7; 7 nucleotides match TRBD2. This CDR3 has 17 amino acids. Germline V lookup: CDR1 LGHNA, CDR2 YSLEER. Losses at the gene ends were 1 base for V and 6 bases for J; bases not matched to a gene: 15.

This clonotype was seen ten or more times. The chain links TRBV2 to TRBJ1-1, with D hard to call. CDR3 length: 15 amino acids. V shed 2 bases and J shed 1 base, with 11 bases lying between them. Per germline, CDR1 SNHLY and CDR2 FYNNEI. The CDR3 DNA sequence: TGTGCCAGCAGTGAAACCGTTTGGGGGAACACTGAAGCTTTCTTT. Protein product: CASSETVWGNTEAFF.

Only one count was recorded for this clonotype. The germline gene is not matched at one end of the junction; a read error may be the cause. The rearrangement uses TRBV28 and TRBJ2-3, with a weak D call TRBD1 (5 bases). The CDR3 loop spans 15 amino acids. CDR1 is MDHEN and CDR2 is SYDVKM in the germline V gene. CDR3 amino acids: CATSDPRVSPDTQYF. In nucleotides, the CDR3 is TGTGCCACCAGTGATCCCAGGGTTAGCCCAGATACGCAGTATTTT.

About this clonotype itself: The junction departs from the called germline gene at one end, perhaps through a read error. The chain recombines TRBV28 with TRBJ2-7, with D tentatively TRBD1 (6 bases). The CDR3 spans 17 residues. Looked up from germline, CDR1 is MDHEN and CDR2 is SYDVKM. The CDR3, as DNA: TGTGCCGGCAGTCCCTCCCGCAGGGGTCGTAGGACCTACGAGCAGTACTTC. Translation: CAGSPSRRGRRTYEQYF.

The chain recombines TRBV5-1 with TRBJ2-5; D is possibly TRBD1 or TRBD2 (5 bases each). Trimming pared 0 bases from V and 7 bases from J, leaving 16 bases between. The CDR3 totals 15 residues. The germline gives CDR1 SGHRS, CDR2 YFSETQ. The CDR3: CASSLGKGPRRTQYF. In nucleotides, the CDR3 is TGCGCCAGCAGCTTGGGCAAGGGACCCCGTCGGACCCAGTACTTC.

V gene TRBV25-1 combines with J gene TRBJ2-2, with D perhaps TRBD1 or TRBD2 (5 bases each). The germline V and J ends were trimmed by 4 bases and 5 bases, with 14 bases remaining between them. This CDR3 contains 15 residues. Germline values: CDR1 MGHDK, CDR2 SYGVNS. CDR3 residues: CASSAAGTHTGELFF. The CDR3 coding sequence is TGTGCCAGCAGTGCGGCAGGGACCCATACCGGGGAGCTGTTTTTT.

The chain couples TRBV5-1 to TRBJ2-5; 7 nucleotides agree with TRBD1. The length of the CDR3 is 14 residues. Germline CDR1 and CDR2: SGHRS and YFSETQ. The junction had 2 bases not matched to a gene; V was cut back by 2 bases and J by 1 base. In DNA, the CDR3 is TGCGCCAGCAGCTTCGGGACAGCCCAAGAGACCCAGTACTTC. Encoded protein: CASSFGTAQETQYF.

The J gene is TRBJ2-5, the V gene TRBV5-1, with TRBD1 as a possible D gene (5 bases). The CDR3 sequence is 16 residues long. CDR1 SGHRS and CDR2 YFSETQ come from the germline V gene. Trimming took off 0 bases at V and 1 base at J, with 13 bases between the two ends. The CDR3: CASSLEGHAPQETQYF. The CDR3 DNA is TGCGCCAGCAGCTTGGAAGGACACGCACCCCAAGAGACCCAGTACTTC.

CDR3 nucleotides: TGTGCCAGTAGTTCAGCGGCAGGGCCCTACGAGCAGTACTTC. It codes for CASSSAAGPYEQYF. J is TRBJ2-7 and V is TRBV19, with D possibly called TRBD1 or TRBD2 (5 bases each). The CDR3 is made up of 14 amino acids. Germline-derived CDR1 and CDR2 are LNHDA and SQIVND (reference sequence). V was pared by 5 bases and J by 2 bases, with 13 bases between.

The CDR3 nucleotides read TGTGCCAGCAGTTATGTGGCGGGCCAGCCCCAGCATTTT. This sequence encodes CASSYVAGQPQHF. The chain carries TRBV6-5 and TRBJ1-5; D is unresolved. In germline, CDR1 is MNHEY, CDR2 SVGAGI. The CDR3 has 13 amino acids. V lost 3 bases and J lost 7, with 10 bases in between.

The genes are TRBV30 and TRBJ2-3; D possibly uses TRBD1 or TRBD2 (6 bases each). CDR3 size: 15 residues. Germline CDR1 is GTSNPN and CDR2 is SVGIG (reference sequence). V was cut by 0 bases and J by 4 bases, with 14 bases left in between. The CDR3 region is CAWSVNGRGADTQYF. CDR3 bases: TGTGCCTGGAGTGTAAACGGAAGGGGGGCAGATACGCAGTATTTT.

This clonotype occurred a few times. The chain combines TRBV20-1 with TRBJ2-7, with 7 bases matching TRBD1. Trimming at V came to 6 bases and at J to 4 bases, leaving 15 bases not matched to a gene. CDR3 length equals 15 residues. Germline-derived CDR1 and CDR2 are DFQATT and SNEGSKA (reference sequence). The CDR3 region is CSAFPLQGNSYEQYF. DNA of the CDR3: TGCAGTGCCTTCCCCTTACAGGGGAATTCTTACGAGCAGTACTTC.

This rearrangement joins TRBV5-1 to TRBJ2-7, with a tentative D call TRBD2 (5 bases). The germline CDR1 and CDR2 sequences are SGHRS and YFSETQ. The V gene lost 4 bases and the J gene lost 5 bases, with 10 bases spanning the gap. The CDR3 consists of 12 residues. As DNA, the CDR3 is TGCGCCAGCAGCGGAACGGGGAACGAGCAGTACTTC. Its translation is CASSGTGNEQYF.

Here the CDR3 DNA reads TGTGCCAGCAGCGCACCGCAGAGTCCAACTAATGAAAAACTGTTTTTT. It translates to CASSAPQSPTNEKLFF. The chain combines TRBV12-3 or TRBV12-4 with TRBJ1-4, with unresolved D. Trimming cost V 6 bases and J 0 bases, with 14 bases left between them. The CDR3 is made up of 16 amino acids.

Here the CDR3 reads CASSGGIGEQFF. DNA of the CDR3: TGCGCCAGCAGTGGGGGGATAGGTGAGCAGTTCTTC. This sequence joins TRBV10-1 and TRBJ2-1; tentatively, D is TRBD1 or TRBD2 (5 bases each). This CDR3 has 12 residues. Looked up from germline, CDR1 is WNHNN and CDR2 is SYGVQD (reference sequence). Trimming left V 4 bases short and J 9 bases short, with 10 bases between.

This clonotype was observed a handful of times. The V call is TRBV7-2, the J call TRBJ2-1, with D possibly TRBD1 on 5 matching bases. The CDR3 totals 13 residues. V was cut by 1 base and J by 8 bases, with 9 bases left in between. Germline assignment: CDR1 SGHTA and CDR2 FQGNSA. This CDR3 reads CASSLVTGDEQFF. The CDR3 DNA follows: TGTGCCAGCAGCTTAGTAACAGGAGATGAGCAGTTCTTC.

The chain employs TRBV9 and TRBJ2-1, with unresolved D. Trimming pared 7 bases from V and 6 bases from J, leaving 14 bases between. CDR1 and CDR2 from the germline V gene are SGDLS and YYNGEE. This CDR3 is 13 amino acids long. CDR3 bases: TGTGCCAGCGGAAGAGTGGATAGCAATGAGCAGTTCTTC. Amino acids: CASGRVDSNEQFF.